The sequence of this TCR beta chain was determined in a study of response to subunit inactivated influenza vaccine. TCRdb reanalysed the RT-PCR reads using MiXCR and keeps one entry per CDR3 protein. The sample includes about 780,000 distinct CDR3 sequences, 18% of them seen just once. Findings and limits, study-wide: It was the authors' suggestion that each seasonal influenza vaccination recruits few new T cells.

This clonotype came up a few times. Antigen unknown. This clonotype was sampled from a man between 50 and 59 years old who received an inactivated influenza vaccine. The specimen comprised PBMCs from blood, sampled 5 days after vaccination.

CDR3 in DNA: TGTGCCAGCAGGATGGGGGGCGATGAGCAGTTCTTC. It yields the protein CASRMGGDEQFF. J is TRBJ2-1 and V is TRBV11-2; D could derive from TRBD1 or TRBD2 (6 bases each). The germline V and J ends were trimmed by 6 bases and 8 bases, with 11 bases remaining between them. CDR1 SGHAT and CDR2 FQNNGV come from the germline V gene. This CDR3 comprises 12 residues. Variable domain in full (rest from reference TRBV11-2 and TRBJ2-1): EAGVAQSPRYKIIEKRQSVAFWCNPISGHATLYWYQQILGQGPKLLIQFQNNGVVDDSQLPKDRFSAERLKGVDSTLKIQPAKLEDSAVYLCASRMGGDEQFFGPGTRLTVL.